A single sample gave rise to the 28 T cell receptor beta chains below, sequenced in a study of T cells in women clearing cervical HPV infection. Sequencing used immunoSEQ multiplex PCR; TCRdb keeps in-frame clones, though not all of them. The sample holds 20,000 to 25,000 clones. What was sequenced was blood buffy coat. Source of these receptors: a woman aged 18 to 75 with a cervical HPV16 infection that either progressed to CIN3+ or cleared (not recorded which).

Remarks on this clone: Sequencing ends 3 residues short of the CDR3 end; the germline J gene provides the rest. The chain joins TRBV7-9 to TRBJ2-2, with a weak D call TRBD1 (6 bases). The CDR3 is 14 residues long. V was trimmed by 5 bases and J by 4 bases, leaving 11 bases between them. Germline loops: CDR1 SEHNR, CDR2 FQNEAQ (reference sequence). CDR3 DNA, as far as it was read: TGTGCCAGCAGCGCTGTGGGGGCCACCGGGGAG. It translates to CASSAVGATGE. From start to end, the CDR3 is CASSAVGATGELFF. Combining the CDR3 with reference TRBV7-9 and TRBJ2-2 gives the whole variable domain DTGVSQNPRHKITKRGQNVTFRCDPISEHNRLYWYRQTLGQGPEFLTYFQNEAQLEKSRLLSDRFSAERPKGSFSTLEIQRTEQGDSAMYLCASSAVGATGELFFGEGSRLTVL.

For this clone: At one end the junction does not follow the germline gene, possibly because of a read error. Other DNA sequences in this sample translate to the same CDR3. The CDR3 bases that were read are TGTGCCAGCAGCTTAATCGGGGGTTCCTCTGGAAACACT. As protein: CASSLIGGSSGNT. Given in full, the CDR3 is CASSLIGGSSGNTIYF. This chain connects TRBV7-6 to TRBJ1-3, with D tentatively TRBD1 (5 bases). The CDR3 end is not reached by the read, which stops 3 residues before it; the germline J gene fills it in. The CDR3 is 16 residues long. Germline-derived CDR1 and CDR2 are SGHVS and FNYEAQ.

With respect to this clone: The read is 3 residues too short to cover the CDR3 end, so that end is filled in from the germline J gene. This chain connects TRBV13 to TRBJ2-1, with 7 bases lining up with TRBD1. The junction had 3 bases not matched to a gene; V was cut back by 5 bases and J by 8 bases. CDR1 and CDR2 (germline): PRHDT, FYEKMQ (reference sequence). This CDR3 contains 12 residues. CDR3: CASSQGTDEQFF. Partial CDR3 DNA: TGTGCCAGCAGCCAAGGGACAGATGAG.

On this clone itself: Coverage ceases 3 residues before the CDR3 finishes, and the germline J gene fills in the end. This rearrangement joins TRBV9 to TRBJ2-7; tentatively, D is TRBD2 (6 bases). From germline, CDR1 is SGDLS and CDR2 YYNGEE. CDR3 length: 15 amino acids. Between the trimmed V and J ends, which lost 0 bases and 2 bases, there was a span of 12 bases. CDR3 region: CASSVDGGVTYEQYF. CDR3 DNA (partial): TGTGCCAGCAGCGTAGACGGCGGGGTAACCTACGAG.

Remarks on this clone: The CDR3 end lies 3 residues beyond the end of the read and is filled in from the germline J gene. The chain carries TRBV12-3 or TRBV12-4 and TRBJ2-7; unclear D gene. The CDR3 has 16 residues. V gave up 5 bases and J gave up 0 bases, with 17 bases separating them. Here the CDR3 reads CASSPLGFPSSYEQYF. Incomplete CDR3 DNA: TGTGCCAGCAGTCCGCTAGGTTTCCCGAGCTCCTACGAG.

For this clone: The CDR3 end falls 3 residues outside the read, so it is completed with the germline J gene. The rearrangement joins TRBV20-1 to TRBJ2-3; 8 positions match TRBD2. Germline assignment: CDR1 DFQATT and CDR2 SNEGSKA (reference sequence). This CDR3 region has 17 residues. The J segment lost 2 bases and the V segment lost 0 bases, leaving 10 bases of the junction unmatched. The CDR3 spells CSARDLIAGMFTDTQYF. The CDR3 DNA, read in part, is TGCAGTGCTAGAGATCTAATAGCGGGGATGTTCACAGATACG.

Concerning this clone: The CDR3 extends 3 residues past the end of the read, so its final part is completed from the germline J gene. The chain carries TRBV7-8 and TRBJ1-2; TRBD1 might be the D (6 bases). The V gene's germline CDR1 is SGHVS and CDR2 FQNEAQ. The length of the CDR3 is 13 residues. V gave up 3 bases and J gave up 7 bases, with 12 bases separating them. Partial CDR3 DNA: TGTGCCAGCAGCTTCAGGGGCCTGGGTGGC. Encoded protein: CASSFRGLGG. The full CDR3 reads CASSFRGLGGYTF.

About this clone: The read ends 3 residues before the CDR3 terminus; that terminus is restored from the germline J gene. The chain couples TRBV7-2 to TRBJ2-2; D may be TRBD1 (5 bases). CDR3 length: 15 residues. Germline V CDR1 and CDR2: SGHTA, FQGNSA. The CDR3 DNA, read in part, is TGTGCCAGCAGCTTAGCGGACACGGTCGGTTCACCG. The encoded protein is CASSLADTVGSP. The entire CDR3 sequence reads CASSLADTVGSPLFF.

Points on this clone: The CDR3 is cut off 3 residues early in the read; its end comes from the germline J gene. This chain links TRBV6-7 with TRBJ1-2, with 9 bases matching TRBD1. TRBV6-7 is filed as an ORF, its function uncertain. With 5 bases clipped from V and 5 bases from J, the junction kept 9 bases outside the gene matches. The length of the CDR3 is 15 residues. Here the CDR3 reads CASSAKDRGAYGYTF. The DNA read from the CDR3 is TGTGCCAGCAGTGCGAAGGACAGGGGCGCTTATGGC.

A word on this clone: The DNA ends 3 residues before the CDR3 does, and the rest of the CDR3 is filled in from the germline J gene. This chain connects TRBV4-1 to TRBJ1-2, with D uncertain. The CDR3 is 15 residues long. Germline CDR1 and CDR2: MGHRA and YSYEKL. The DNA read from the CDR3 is TGCGCCAGCAGTCCTCCCTCGGGGTCCGCTATGAGC. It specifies CASSPPSGSAMS. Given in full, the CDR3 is CASSPPSGSAMSYTF.

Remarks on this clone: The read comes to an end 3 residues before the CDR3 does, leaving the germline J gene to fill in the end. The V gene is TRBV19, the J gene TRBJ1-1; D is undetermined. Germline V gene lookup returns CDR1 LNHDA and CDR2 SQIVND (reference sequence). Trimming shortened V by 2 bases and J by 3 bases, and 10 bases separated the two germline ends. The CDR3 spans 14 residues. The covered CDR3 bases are TGTGCCAGTAGTATAATACTCGGGTACACTGAA. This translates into CASSIILGYTE. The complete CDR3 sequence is CASSIILGYTEAFF.

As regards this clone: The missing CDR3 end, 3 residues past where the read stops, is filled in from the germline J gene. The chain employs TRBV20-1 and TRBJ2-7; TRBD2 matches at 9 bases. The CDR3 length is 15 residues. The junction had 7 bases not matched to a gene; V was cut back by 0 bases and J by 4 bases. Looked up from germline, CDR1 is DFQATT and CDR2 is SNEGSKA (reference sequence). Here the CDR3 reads CSAREGGGARYEQYF. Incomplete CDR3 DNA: TGCAGTGCTAGAGAGGGCGGGGGGGCCAGATACGAG.

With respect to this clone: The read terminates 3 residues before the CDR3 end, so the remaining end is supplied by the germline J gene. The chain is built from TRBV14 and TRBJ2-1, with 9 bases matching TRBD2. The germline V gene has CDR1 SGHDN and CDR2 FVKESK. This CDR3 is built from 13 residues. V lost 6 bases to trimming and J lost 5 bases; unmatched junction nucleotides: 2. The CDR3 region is CASRGLANNEQFF. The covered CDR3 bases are TGTGCCAGCAGGGGACTAGCCAACAATGAG.

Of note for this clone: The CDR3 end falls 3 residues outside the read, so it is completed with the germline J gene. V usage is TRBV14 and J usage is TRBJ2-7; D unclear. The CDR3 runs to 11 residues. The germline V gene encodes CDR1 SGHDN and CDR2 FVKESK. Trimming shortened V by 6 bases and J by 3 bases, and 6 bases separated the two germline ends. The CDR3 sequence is CASSNIYEQYF. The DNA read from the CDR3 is TGTGCCAGCAGTAATATCTACGAG.

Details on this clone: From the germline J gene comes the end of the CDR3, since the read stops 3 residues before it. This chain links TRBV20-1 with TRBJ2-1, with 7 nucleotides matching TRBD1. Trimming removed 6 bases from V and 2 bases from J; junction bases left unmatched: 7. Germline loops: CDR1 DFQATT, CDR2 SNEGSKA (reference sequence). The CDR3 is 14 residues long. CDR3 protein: CSANRDSTYNEQFF. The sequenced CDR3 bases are TGCAGTGCCAACCGGGACAGCACCTACAATGAG.

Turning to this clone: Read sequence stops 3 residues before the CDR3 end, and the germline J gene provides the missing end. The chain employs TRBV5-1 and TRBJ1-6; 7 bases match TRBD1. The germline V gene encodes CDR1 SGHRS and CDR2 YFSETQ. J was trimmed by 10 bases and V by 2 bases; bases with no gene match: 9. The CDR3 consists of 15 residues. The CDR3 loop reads CASSLGEGAFSPLHF. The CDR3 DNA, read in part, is TGCGCCAGCAGCTTAGGGGAGGGGGCATTCTCACCC.

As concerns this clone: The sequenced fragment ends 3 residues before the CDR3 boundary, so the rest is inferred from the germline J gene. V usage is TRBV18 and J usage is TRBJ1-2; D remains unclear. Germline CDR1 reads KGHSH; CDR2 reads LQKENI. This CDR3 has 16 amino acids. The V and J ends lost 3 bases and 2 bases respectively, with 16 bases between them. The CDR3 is CASSPPQRAVNYGYTF. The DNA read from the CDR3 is TGTGCCAGCTCACCCCCCCAGCGCGCAGTAAACTATGGC.

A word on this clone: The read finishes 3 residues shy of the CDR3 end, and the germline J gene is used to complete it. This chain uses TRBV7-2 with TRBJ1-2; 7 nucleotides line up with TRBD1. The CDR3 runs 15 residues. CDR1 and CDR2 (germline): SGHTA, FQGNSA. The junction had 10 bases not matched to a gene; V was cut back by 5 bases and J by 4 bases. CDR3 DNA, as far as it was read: TGTGCCAGCAGCAATGACAGGGCAAAGGTCTATGGC. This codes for CASSNDRAKVYG. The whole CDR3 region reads CASSNDRAKVYGYTF.

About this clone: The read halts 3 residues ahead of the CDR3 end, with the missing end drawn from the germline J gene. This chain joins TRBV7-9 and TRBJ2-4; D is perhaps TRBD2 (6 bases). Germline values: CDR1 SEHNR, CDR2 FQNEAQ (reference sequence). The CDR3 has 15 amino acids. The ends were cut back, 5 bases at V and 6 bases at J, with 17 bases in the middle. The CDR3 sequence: CASSAAGGALNIQYF. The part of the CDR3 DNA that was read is TGTGCCAGCAGCGCCGCCGGAGGGGCTCTAAACATT.

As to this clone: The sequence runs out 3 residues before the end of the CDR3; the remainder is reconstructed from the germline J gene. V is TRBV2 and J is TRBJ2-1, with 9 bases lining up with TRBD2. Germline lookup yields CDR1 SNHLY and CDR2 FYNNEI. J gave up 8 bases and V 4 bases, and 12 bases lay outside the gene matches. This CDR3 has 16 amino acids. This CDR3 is CASSAGLAGMVDEQFF. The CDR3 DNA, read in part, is TGTGCCAGCAGTGCAGGTCTAGCGGGAATGGTCGATGAG.

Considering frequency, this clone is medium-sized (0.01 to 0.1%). The CDR3 sequence: CASSARATNEKLFF. The CDR3 DNA, read in part, is TGTGCCAGCAGTGCTCGGGCAACTAATGAAAAA. V is TRBV2 and J is TRBJ1-4, with D hard to call. Read data end 3 residues before the CDR3 end; the end is taken from the germline J gene. Trimming took off 4 bases at V and 0 bases at J, with 6 bases between the two ends. The CDR3 loop spans 14 amino acids. Germline-derived CDR1 and CDR2 are SNHLY and FYNNEI.

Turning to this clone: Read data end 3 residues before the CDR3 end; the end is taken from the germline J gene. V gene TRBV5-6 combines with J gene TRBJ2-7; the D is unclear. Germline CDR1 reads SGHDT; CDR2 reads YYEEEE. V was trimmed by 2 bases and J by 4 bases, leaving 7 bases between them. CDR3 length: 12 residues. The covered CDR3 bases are TGTGCCAGCAGCTTCGCCAGATACGAG. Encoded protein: CASSFARYE. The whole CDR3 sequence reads CASSFARYEQYF.

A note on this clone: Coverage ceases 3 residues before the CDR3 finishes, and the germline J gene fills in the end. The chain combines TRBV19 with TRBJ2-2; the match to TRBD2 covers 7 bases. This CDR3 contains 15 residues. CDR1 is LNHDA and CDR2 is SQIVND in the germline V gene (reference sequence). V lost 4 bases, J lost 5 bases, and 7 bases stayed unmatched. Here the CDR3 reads CASSRAGDGTGELFF. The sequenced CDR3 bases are TGTGCCAGTAGTAGGGCGGGAGACGGAACCGGGGAG.

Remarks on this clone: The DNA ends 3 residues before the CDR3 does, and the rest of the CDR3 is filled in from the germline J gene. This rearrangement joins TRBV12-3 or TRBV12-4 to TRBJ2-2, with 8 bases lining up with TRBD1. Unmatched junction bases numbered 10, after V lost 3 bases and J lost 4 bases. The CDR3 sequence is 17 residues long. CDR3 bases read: TGTGCCAGCAGTTTCGGGGACAGGCCGCGAGGCACCGGGGAG. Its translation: CASSFGDRPRGTGE. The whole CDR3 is CASSFGDRPRGTGELFF.

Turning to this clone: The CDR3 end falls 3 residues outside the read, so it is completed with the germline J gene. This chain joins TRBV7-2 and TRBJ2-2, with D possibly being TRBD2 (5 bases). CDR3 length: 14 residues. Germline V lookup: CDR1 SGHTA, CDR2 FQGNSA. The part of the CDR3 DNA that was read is TGTGCCAGCAGCTTAGGAGCATCGGGGTCACCG. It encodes CASSLGASGSP. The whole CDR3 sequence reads CASSLGASGSPLFF. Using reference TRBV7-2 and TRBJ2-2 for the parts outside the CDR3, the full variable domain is GAGVSQSPSNKVTEKGKDVELRCDPISGHTALYWYRQSLGQGLEFLIYFQGNSAPDKSGLPSDRFSAERTGGSVSTLTIQRTQQEDSAVYLCASSLGASGSPLFFGEGSRLTVL.

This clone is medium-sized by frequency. The CDR3: CASTLGVMNEKLFF. The covered CDR3 bases are TGCGCCAGTACGTTAGGGGTAATGAATGAAAAA. The chain is built from TRBV10-1 and TRBJ1-4; the D gene is possibly TRBD1 (5 bases). The read ends 3 residues early relative to the CDR3; the germline J gene fills the gap. CDR3 length: 14 amino acids. V shed 9 bases and J shed 5 bases, with 16 bases lying between them. CDR1 WNHNN and CDR2 SYGVQD come from the germline V gene (reference sequence).

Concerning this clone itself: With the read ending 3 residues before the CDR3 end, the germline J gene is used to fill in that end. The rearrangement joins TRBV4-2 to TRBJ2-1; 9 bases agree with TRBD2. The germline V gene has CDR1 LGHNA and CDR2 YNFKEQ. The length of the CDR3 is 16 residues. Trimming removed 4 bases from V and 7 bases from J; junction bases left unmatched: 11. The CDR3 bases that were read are TGTGCCAGCAGCCTATGGAGTAGCGGGGGTGAAAATGAG. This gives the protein CASSLWSSGGENE. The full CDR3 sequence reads CASSLWSSGGENEQFF.

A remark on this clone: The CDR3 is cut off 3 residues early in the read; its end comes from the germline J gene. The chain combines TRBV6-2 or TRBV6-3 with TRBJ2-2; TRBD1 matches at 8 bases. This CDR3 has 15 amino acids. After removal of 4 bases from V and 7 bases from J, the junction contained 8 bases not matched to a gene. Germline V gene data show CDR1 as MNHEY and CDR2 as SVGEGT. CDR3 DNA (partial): TGTGCCAGCAGTTCCCCCCCGACAGGGGTCGGGGAG. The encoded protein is CASSSPPTGVGE. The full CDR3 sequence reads CASSSPPTGVGELFF.